This record concerns one T cell receptor beta chain sequence. Its antigen remains unidentified. This entry belongs to a study of siplizumab effects on memory and regulatory T cells. General study results and limits: Mean Treg-derived proportions of mappable alloreactive CD4+ clones were around 72% for siplizumab and about 30% for controls. Proliferating Tregs' suppressive function in siplizumab cultures went unconfirmed. Contribution to the alloresponse seemed major for naive T cells, which also seemed more diverse than memory cells.

Assaying covered 10^5 or so TCR templates per sample. The assay was immunoSEQ multiplex PCR, and TCRdb's table has in-frame clones only and misses some. The sample records approximately 84,000 clones, 95% being singletons. This CDR3 is 14 amino acids long. Trimming pared 6 bases from V and 0 bases from J, leaving 9 bases between. Germline CDR1 is SNHLY and CDR2 is FYNNEI. The sample was CD8+ T cells sorted from blood. The source is a human donor in good health. V is TRBV2 and J is TRBJ2-1; the D gene is possibly TRBD2 (6 bases). CDR3 sequence (DNA): TGTGCCAGCAGAGTAGCGGCCTCCTACAATGAGCAGTTCTTC. Translated: CASRVAASYNEQFF.